This T cell receptor (beta chain) was sequenced in a study of blood T cell repertoires in COVID-19 (dated by TCRdb to 2019 to 2021). For the study in its entirety: The collaborator samples originated in the United States, Italy and Spain and spanned the acute and convalescent phases of COVID-19. The samples were drawn from two sources: the first 160 participants of the ongoing ImmuneRACE study, and 1,200 or so subjects contributed by 6 global collaborators. A de-identified subject ID, COVID-19 status, age in years and sex were almost always included in the sample metadata. The material from the prospective study consisted of cDNA or gDNA derived from T cells, B-cell-depleted T cells, or PBMCs. Where available, HLA class I and class II types were obtained from metadata supplied by the sample provider rather than from assay-based typing. The dataset comprised deeply sampled blood TCRbeta repertoires from subjects exposed to, actively infected with, or recovered from COVID-19. The repertoires were made available in a free public database intended to serve as a resource for research on the immune response to SARS-CoV-2. On the study overall, not on this receptor specifically: Clinical and demographic metadata were provided uncurated, with the amount varying by source and participant.

TCRbeta CDR3 regions were amplified from genomic DNA by means of the immunoSEQ Assay, a bias-controlled multiplex PCR. Per the original workflow: The number of nucleated cells in each sample was estimated by amplification of reference gene primers within the assay. To quantify the absolute abundance of each unique TCRbeta CDR3 rearrangement, sequence reads were collapsed and filtered. Productive Simpson clonality was computed per sample as the square root of Simpson's diversity index over productive rearrangements. This immuneACCESS table, as held by TCRdb, lists in-frame sequences with V and J called but not all clones. Of the missing ones, under half trace to an unresolved V gene in checked studies; the others have no known cause. That table supplies the V and J calls and clone size; D and trimming were determined from the DNA. The sample profile shows just over 350,000 clones; less than 90% of them were found once. About 7.1% of the sample lies in the top ten.

Of note for this clone: No antigen is known for it. Base qualities are not recorded, but no much larger clone differs from it by a single base.

At one collaborating source in Seattle, patients were enrolled during active infection and were followed longitudinally through the course of disease. The collaborating institutions used their own protocols to collect whole blood in K2EDTA tubes. For TCRbeta analysis, collaborators shipped samples as frozen whole blood, isolated PBMCs, or DNA extracted from either of those sample types. According to the germline V gene (reference sequence), CDR1 reads SEHNR and CDR2 reads FQNEAQ. The CDR3 numbers 15 residues from cysteine through phenylalanine. Only CDR3 DNA is held: 45 bases, read in frame from base 1. V gives up 7 bases and J gives up 1 base, and the segment between their germline ends measures 15 bases.

This sequence uses TRBV7-9 and TRBJ2-3; D gene: possibly TRBD2, on 6 matching bases. This sequence was found in a woman aged 55-70 years with COVID-19, enrolled during active disease. Sequences were obtained from peripheral blood. CDR3 region: CASTPLAGRTDTQYF. The base sequence is TGTGCCAGCACCCCACTGGCGGGGCGCACAGATACGCAGTATTTT.